The 28 T cell receptor beta chains below come from one sample, sequenced in a study of identical twins. MiXCR, run by TCRdb on the 5' RACE reads, gives a single entry per CDR3 protein. The sample includes about 920,000 distinct CDR3 sequences, 12% of them seen just once. This sample also appeared in a second study, on yellow fever vaccine responses in identical twins.

Sequenced sample: PBMCs. Receptors were obtained from a woman under 30 in good health.

The chain links TRBV20-1 to TRBJ2-7; no firm D call. Trimming shortened V by 0 bases and J by 2 bases, and 5 bases separated the two germline ends. The CDR3 runs 12 residues. From germline, CDR1 is DFQATT and CDR2 SNEGSKA (reference sequence). CDR3 in amino acids: CSARERAYEQYV. The CDR3 coding sequence is TGCAGTGCTAGAGAGAGAGCCTACGAGCAGTACGTC.

V and J are TRBV7-8 and TRBJ2-3; D not resolved. The CDR3 spans 14 residues. Germline lookup yields CDR1 SGHVS and CDR2 FQNEAQ. V shed 1 base and J shed 5 bases, with 10 bases lying between them. This CDR3 is CASSLEFGEDTQYF. The CDR3 nucleotides read TGTGCCAGCAGCTTAGAGTTCGGAGAAGATACGCAGTATTTT.

This clonotype was picked up a small number of times. The chain recombines TRBV7-7 with TRBJ2-7; TRBD2 agrees at 9 bases. The CDR3 has 15 residues. In germline, CDR1 is SSHAT, CDR2 FNYEAQ (reference sequence). The ends lost 1 base at V and 5 bases at J; junction bases unmatched: 6. The chain's CDR3 is CASSLGAGGGNEQYF. In nucleotides, the CDR3 is TGTGCCAGCAGCTTAGGAGCGGGAGGAGGAAACGAGCAGTACTTC.

The rearrangement uses TRBV10-2 and TRBJ1-6, with D uncertain. The V end lost 6 bases, the J end lost 1 base, and 10 bases lay between the germline ends. Germline-derived CDR1 and CDR2 are WSHSY and SAAADI. CDR3 length: 15 residues. The CDR3 DNA sequence: TGCGCCAGCAGCGAGACCCAGTCCTATAATTCACCCCTCCACTTT. It specifies CASSETQSYNSPLHF.

In this sample, this clonotype turned up many times. The chain recombines TRBV28 with TRBJ1-1; D remains ambiguous. V lost 3 bases and J lost 4, with 21 bases in between. Germline CDR1 and CDR2: MDHEN and SYDVKM. The CDR3 is made up of 17 amino acids. For the CDR3, the DNA is TGTGCCAGCAGTTTGTCAAAAACCCGGGGATCAGGCACTGAAGCTTTCTTT. Translating it yields CASSLSKTRGSGTEAFF.

This clonotype came up a few times. This chain connects TRBV10-3 to TRBJ2-1; D perhaps matches TRBD2 (5 bases). V was clipped by 6 bases and J by 3 bases, with 18 bases between them. CDR3 length: 16 residues. Germline lookup yields CDR1 ENHRY and CDR2 SYGVKD. The CDR3 DNA reads as TGTGCCATCAGCCCGACCGGCAGCGGAGGCTACAATGAGCAGTTCTTC. Its protein is CAISPTGSGGYNEQFF.

J is TRBJ2-1 and V is TRBV25-1; 13 bases match TRBD2. CDR3 length equals 19 residues. CDR1 is MGHDK, CDR2 SYGVNS, per germline. Trimming cost V 3 bases and J 8 bases; bases outside gene matches: 16. The CDR3 is CASSDRTPRLAGGNDEQFF. The CDR3, as DNA: TGTGCCAGCAGTGACCGCACCCCACGACTAGCGGGAGGCAACGATGAGCAGTTCTTC.

This sequence joins TRBV28 and TRBJ2-3, with D possibly matching TRBD2 (6 bases). Germline CDR1 reads MDHEN; CDR2 reads SYDVKM. The CDR3 length is 12 residues. The V and J ends lost 4 bases and 14 bases respectively, with 16 bases between them. Here the CDR3 DNA reads TGTGCCAGCAGTTCCTTGCGGACTAAATCGTATTTT. It is translated as CASSSLRTKSYF.

The chain employs TRBV27 and TRBJ1-3, with D possibly matching TRBD1 (5 bases). V was pared by 10 bases and J by 1 base, with 14 bases between. Germline V lookup: CDR1 MNHEY, CDR2 SMNVEV (reference sequence). The CDR3 spans 14 residues. Here the CDR3 DNA reads TGTGCCACCCTCTGGGGGATTTCTGGAAACACCATATATTTT. Translation gives CATLWGISGNTIYF.

This clonotype has more than one count but fewer than ten. This chain connects TRBV6-5 to TRBJ2-7; possibly TRBD1 for D (6 bases). The CDR3 covers 14 residues. Germline V gives CDR1 MNHEY, CDR2 SVGAGI. V lost 0 bases and J lost 5, with 11 bases in between. CDR3 protein: CASSYSTGNHEQYF. The CDR3 DNA sequence: TGTGCCAGCAGTTACTCCACAGGGAACCACGAGCAGTACTTC.

The table lists this clonotype with a few counts. The CDR3 region is CASSPRTGRGTDTQYF. The CDR3 coding sequence is TGTGCCAGCAGTCCGCGGACAGGGCGCGGCACAGATACGCAGTATTTT. The genes are TRBV28 and TRBJ2-3; 8 bases line up with TRBD1. Germline V gene sequence: CDR1 MDHEN, CDR2 SYDVKM. The CDR3 extends over 16 amino acids. V shed 5 bases and J 1 base; nucleotides not matched to a gene: 8.

The chain is built from TRBV7-6 and TRBJ2-5; 13 nucleotides align to TRBD2. V lost 6 bases to trimming and J lost 4 bases; unmatched junction nucleotides: 5. Germline CDR1 and CDR2: SGHVS and FNYEAQ. There are 15 residues in the CDR3. CDR3 sequence reads: CASSKGLAGRETQYF. The CDR3 DNA reads TGTGCCAGCAGTAAGGGACTAGCGGGGAGAGAGACCCAGTACTTC. The full variable domain, rest sourced from reference TRBV7-6 and TRBJ2-5, is GAGVSQSPRYKVTKRGQDVALRCDPISGHVSLYWYRQALGQGPEFLTYFNYEAQQDKSGLPNDRFSAERPEGSISTLTIQRTEQRDSAMYRCASSKGLAGRETQYFGPGTRLLVL.

This clonotype showed up just a few times. This chain connects TRBV20-1 to TRBJ2-5, with 10 bases identical to TRBD2. Germline V gene data show CDR1 as DFQATT and CDR2 as SNEGSKA (reference sequence). This CDR3 spans 15 amino acids. Trimming removed 6 bases from V and 5 bases from J; junction bases left unmatched: 12. This CDR3 reads CSAFGLAVNGETQYF. For the CDR3, the DNA is TGCAGTGCCTTCGGACTAGCGGTAAATGGGGAGACCCAGTACTTC.

This sequence joins TRBV6-5 and TRBJ1-4; perhaps TRBD1 as D (6 bases). This CDR3 region has 15 residues. Germline CDR1 MNHEY, CDR2 SVGAGI. V was pared by 3 bases and J by 4 bases, with 12 bases between. CDR3 DNA sequence: TGTGCCAGCAGTTATGCGGGCAGGGGTAATGAAAAACTGTTTTTT. Translating it yields CASSYAGRGNEKLFF.

This clonotype was counted ten times or more. The genes are TRBV29-1 and TRBJ1-1; TRBD1 agrees at 8 bases. Germline V gene data show CDR1 as SQVTM and CDR2 as ANQGSEA. CDR3 length: 14 amino acids. V trimming: 6 bases; J trimming: 0 bases; junction bases outside the gene matches: 6. CDR3 loop: CSVRRQGMNTEAFF. The CDR3 bases are TGCAGCGTCCGGCGACAGGGGATGAACACTGAAGCTTTCTTT. The full variable domain, rest sourced from reference TRBV29-1 and TRBJ1-1, is SAVISQKPSRDICQRGTSLTIQCQVDSQVTMMFWYRQQPGQSLTLIATANQGSEATYESGFVIDKFPISRPNLTFSTLTVSNMSPEDSSIYLCSVRRQGMNTEAFFGQGTRLTVV.

The chain combines TRBV2 with TRBJ2-3; TRBD2 matches 11 bases. This CDR3 contains 14 residues. Germline V CDR1 and CDR2: SNHLY, FYNNEI. J lost 1 base, V lost 11 bases, and 5 bases had no gene match. Here the CDR3 DNA reads TGTGCCGGCCGGGGACTAGCGGGCACAGATACGCAGTATTTT. Amino acid sequence: CAGRGLAGTDTQYF.

This clonotype was seen ten or more times. The genes are TRBV5-1 and TRBJ1-6; D is uncertain. This CDR3 spans 16 amino acids. Germline lookup yields CDR1 SGHRS and CDR2 YFSETQ. V was shortened by 3 bases and J by 7 bases, with 17 bases between the two germline ends. The CDR3 DNA reads TGCGCCAGCAGCTCTACCGGGAGCGGAGAGAATTCACCCCTCCACTTT. This codes for CASSSTGSGENSPLHF.

In this sample, this clonotype turned up a few times. V gene TRBV25-1 combines with J gene TRBJ2-2; TRBD1 matches 7 bases. The V gene end was trimmed by 4 bases and the J gene end by 5 bases; junction bases not matched to a gene: 13. The germline V gene encodes CDR1 MGHDK and CDR2 SYGVNS. The CDR3 length is 17 residues. The CDR3 DNA sequence: TGTGCCAGCAGTGGACGGACAGGACCTACGAGGACCGGGGAGCTGTTTTTT. Its protein is CASSGRTGPTRTGELFF.

At least ten counts were recorded for this clonotype. The chain uses TRBV5-1 and TRBJ2-1, with D possibly being TRBD1 or TRBD2 (5 bases each). The CDR3 spans 15 residues. The ends were cut back, 7 bases at V and 3 bases at J, with 17 bases in the middle. Germline CDR1 SGHRS, CDR2 YFSETQ. This CDR3 is CASASGTQNYNEQFF. The CDR3 bases are TGCGCCAGCGCCTCCGGGACCCAAAACTACAATGAGCAGTTCTTC.

The table lists this clonotype with a few counts. The rearrangement joins TRBV5-5 to TRBJ2-5, with 8 bases matching TRBD2. Trimming removed 4 bases from V and 4 bases from J; junction bases left unmatched: 6. The CDR3 runs 14 residues. CDR1 and CDR2 from the germline V gene are SGHKS and YYEKEE (reference sequence). CDR3 in DNA: TGTGCCAGCAGCCCCCACGGGGGGGTAGAGACCCAGTACTTC. As protein: CASSPHGGVETQYF.

This clonotype has ten or more counts. V and J are TRBV12-3 or TRBV12-4 and TRBJ1-2, with 12 bases matching TRBD1. Germline trimming cut 6 bases from V and 8 bases from J; bases unmatched to any gene: 10. CDR3 size: 15 residues. The CDR3 loop is CASRRGDRGPPGYTF. The CDR3 DNA is TGTGCCAGCAGACGCGGGGACAGGGGGCCGCCCGGCTACACCTTC.

This clonotype was picked up many times. This sequence joins TRBV29-1 and TRBJ2-3; no definite D call. The CDR3 length is 11 residues. Germline V CDR1 and CDR2: SQVTM, ANQGSEA. Trimming pared 7 bases from V and 8 bases from J, leaving 13 bases between. The CDR3 protein is CSASAGGTQYF. In DNA form, the CDR3 reads TGCAGCGCCTCGGCAGGTGGTACGCAGTATTTT.

This chain connects TRBV12-3 or TRBV12-4 to TRBJ2-3; 8 nucleotides agree with TRBD2. After removal of 5 bases from V and 2 bases from J, the junction contained 6 bases not matched to a gene. The CDR3 is 15 residues long. CDR3 loop: CASSPGLGYTDTQYF. The CDR3 DNA reads TGTGCCAGCAGTCCGGGACTAGGGTACACAGATACGCAGTATTTT.

This chain uses TRBV3-1 with TRBJ2-1; 8 bases fit TRBD2. The CDR3 runs 14 residues. Germline V gene sequence: CDR1 LGHDT, CDR2 YNNKEL (reference sequence). The trim removed 1 base at V and 10 bases at J, leaving 6 bases unmatched. DNA for the CDR3: TGTGCCAGCAGCCAAGGGGGACTAGTCTTGGAGCAGTTCTTC. It codes for CASSQGGLVLEQFF.

This clonotype occurred a few times. The V call is TRBV10-3, the J call TRBJ1-6; D might be TRBD1 (6 bases). Between the trimmed V and J ends, which lost 3 bases and 3 bases, there was a span of 18 bases. The germline V gene encodes CDR1 ENHRY and CDR2 SYGVKD. CDR3 length: 18 amino acids. The CDR3 DNA reads as TGTGCCATCAGTGAATCTGGACAGTCCGCCGTCTATAATTCACCCCTCCACTTT. It specifies CAISESGQSAVYNSPLHF.

Many counts were recorded for this clonotype. V is TRBV10-3 and J is TRBJ2-3, with D possibly being TRBD2 (5 bases). Trimming pared 2 bases from V and 4 bases from J, leaving 16 bases between. The germline V gene has CDR1 ENHRY and CDR2 SYGVKD. The CDR3 runs to 16 residues. CDR3 in amino acids: CAISELGSGTPDTQYF. CDR3 DNA sequence: TGTGCCATCAGTGAGCTGGGGAGCGGAACCCCAGATACGCAGTATTTT.

The genes are TRBV29-1 and TRBJ2-3, with 11 positions matching TRBD2. Germline CDR1 SQVTM, CDR2 ANQGSEA. After removal of 5 bases from V and 7 bases from J, the junction contained 8 bases not matched to a gene. The CDR3 is 14 residues long. The CDR3 is CSVYLPSGRYTQYF. Here the CDR3 DNA reads TGCAGCGTTTACTTGCCTAGCGGGAGGTATACGCAGTATTTT.

V is TRBV5-4 and J is TRBJ2-7; the match to TRBD1 covers 9 bases. The CDR3 totals 12 residues. Looked up from germline, CDR1 is SGHNT and CDR2 is YYREEE (reference sequence). J gave up 6 bases and V 2 bases, and 0 bases lay outside the gene matches. Here the CDR3 reads CASSLQGAEQYV. The CDR3 region has the DNA TGTGCCAGCAGCTTACAGGGGGCCGAGCAGTACGTC.